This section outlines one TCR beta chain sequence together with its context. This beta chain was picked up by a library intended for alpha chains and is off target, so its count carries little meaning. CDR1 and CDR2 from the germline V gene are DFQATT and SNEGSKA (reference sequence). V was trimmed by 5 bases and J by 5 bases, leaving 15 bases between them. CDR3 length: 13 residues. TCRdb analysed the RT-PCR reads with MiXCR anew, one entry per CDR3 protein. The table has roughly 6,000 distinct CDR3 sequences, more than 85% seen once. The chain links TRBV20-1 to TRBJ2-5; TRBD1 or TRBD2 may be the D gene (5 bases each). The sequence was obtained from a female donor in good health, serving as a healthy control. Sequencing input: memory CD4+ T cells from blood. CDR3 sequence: CSAHPGPEETQYF. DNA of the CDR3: TGCAGTGCTCACCCGGGACCGGAGGAGACCCAGTACTTC.